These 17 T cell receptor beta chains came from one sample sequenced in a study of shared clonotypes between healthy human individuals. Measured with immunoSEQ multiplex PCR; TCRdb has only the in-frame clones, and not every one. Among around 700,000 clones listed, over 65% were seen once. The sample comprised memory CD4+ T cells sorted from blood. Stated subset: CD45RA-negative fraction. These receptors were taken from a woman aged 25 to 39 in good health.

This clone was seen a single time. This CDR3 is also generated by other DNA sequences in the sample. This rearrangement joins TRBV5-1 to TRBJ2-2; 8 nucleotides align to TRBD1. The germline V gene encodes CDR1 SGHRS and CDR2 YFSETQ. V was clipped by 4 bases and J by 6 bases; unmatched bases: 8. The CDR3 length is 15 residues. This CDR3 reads CASSPGQVGAGELFF. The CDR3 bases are TGCGCCAGCAGCCCGGGACAGGTGGGGGCCGGGGAGCTGTTTTTT.

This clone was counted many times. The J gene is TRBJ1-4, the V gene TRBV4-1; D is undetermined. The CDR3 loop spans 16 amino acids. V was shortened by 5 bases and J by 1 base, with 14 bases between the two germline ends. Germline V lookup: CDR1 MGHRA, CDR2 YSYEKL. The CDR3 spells CASSYFPLLTNEKLFF. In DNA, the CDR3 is TGCGCCAGCAGCTACTTTCCTCTTTTAACTAATGAAAAACTGTTTTTT.

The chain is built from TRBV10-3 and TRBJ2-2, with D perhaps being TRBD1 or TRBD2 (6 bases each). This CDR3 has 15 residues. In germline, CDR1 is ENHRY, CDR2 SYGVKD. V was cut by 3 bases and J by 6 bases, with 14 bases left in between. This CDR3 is CAISDRGPAAGELFF. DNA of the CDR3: TGTGCCATCAGTGATCGGGGGCCAGCCGCCGGGGAGCTGTTTTTT.

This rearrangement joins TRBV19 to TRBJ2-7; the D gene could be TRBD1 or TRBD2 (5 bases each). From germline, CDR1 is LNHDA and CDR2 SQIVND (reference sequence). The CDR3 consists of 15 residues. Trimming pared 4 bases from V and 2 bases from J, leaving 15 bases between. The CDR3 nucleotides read TGTGCCAGTAGTAATCAGGGAGTAGGGGCCTACGAGCAGTACTTC. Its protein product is CASSNQGVGAYEQYF.

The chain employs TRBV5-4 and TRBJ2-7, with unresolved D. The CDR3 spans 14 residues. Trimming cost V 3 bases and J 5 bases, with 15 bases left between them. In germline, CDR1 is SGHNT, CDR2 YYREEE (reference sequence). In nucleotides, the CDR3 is TGTGCCAGCAGCTCCCGGGCTTCGCTGGACGAGCAGTACTTC. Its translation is CASSSRASLDEQYF.

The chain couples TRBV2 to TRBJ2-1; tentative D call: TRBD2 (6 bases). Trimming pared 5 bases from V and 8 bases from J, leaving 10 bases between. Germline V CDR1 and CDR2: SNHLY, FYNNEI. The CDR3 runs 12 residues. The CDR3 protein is CASSLTRDEQFF. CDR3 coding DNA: TGTGCCAGCAGTCTGACTAGAGATGAGCAGTTCTTC.

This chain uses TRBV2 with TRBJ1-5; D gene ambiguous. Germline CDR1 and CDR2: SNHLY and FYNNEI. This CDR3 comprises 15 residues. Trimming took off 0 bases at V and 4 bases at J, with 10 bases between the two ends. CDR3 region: CASSEALYTNQPQHF. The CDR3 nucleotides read TGTGCCAGCAGTGAAGCGCTTTACACGAATCAGCCCCAGCATTTT.

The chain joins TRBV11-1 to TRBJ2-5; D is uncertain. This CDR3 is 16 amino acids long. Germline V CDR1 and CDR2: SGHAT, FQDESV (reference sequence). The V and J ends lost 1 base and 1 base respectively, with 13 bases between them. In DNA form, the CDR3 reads TGTGCCAGCAGCTTAGGGTTCGCGGAAAGCCAAGAGACCCAGTACTTC. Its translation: CASSLGFAESQETQYF.

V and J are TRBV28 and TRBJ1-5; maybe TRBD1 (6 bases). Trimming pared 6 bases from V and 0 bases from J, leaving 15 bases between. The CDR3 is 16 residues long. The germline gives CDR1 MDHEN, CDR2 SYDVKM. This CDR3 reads CASRKGQPSSNQPQHF. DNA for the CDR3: TGTGCCAGCAGGAAAGGACAGCCTTCTAGCAATCAGCCCCAGCATTTT.

The CDR3 reads CASRLDGNRMNTEAFF. CDR3 DNA sequence: TGTGCAAGTCGCTTAGATGGGAACAGGATGAACACTGAAGCTTTCTTT. J is TRBJ1-1 and V is TRBV12-2; TRBD1, the table's D call, was not compared with the DNA. TRBV12-2 is a listed pseudogene. The length of the CDR3 is 16 residues.

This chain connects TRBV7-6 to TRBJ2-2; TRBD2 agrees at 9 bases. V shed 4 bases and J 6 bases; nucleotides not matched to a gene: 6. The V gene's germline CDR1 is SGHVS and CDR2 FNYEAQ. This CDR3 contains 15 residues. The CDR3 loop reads CASSWAGGRAGELFF. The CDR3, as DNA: TGTGCCAGCAGCTGGGCGGGAGGGCGTGCCGGGGAGCTGTTTTTT.

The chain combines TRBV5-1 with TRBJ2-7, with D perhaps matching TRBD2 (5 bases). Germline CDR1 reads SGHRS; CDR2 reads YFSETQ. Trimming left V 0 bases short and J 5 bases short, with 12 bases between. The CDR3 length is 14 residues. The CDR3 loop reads CASSLVRGFNEQYF. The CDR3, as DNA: TGCGCCAGCAGCTTGGTACGGGGATTCAACGAGCAGTACTTC. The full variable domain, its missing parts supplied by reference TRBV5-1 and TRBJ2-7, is KAGVTQTPRYLIKTRGQQVTLSCSPISGHRSVSWYQQTPGQGLQFLFEYFSETQRNKGNFPGRFSGRQFSNSRSEMNVSTLELGDSALYLCASSLVRGFNEQYFGPGTRLTVT.

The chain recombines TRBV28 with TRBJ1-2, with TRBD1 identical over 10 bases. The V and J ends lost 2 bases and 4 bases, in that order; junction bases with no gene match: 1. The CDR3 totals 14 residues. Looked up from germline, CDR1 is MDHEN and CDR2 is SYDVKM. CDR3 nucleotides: TGTGCCAGCAGTTTAGGGACAGGGGCCTATGGCTACACCTTC. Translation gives CASSLGTGAYGYTF.

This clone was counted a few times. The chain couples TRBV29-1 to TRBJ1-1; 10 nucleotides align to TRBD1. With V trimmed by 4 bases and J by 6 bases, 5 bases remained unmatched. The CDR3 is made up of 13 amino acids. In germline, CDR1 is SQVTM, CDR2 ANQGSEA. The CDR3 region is CSVGETGGPEAFF. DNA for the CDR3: TGCAGCGTTGGCGAGACAGGGGGCCCTGAAGCTTTCTTT.

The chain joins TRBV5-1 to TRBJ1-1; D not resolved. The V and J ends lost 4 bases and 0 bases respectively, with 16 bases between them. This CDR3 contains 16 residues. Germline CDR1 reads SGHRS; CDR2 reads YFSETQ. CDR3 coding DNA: TGCGCCAGCAGCCCAGCCATCGGTTGGGTGAACACTGAAGCTTTCTTT. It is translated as CASSPAIGWVNTEAFF.

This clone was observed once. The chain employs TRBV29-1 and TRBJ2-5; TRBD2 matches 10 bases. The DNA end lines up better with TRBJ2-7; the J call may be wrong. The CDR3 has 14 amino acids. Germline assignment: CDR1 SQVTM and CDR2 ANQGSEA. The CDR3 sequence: CSVVSSGRFNEQYF. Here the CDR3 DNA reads TGCAGCGTTGTGTCTAGCGGGAGATTCAACGAGCAGTACTTC.

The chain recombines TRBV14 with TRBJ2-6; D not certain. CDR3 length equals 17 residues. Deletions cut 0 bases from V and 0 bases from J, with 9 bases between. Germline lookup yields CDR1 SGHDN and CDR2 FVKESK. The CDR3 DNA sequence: TGTGCCAGCAGCCAAGAGGGGATTTCCTCTGGGGCCAACGTCCTGACTTTC. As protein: CASSQEGISSGANVLTF.